The 10 T cell receptor beta chains given below trace back to one sample, sequenced in a study of T cell clonality in common variable immunodeficiency. Study findings and constraints: Common variable immunodeficiency TCR beta sequences reportedly had fewer deletions and N-nucleotide insertions.

TCRdb's table, derived via immunoSEQ multiplex PCR, lists solely in-frame clones and lacks some. The repertoire shows 25,000 to 30,000 clones, none seen only once; the top ten take 3.5% to 4.5%. No antigen has been assigned to these receptors. The sample was peripheral blood mononuclear cells. The receptors here all came from a human donor with common variable immunodeficiency.

The part of the CDR3 DNA that was read is TGCGCCAGCAGCGGAGGCAGGGGTTCTGAA. Encoded protein: CASSGGRGSE. The complete CDR3 protein is CASSGGRGSEAFF. This sequence joins TRBV23-1 and TRBJ1-1; D might be TRBD1 (6 bases). The read halts 3 residues ahead of the CDR3 end, with the missing end drawn from the germline J gene. TRBV23-1 is flagged as an ORF with uncertain function. V shed 6 bases and J shed 6 bases, with 14 bases lying between them. This CDR3 comprises 13 residues.

As for this clone: The sequence runs out 3 residues before the end of the CDR3; the remainder is reconstructed from the germline J gene. The rearrangement joins TRBV7-2 to TRBJ1-1; 11 positions agree with TRBD1. The V and J ends lost 5 bases and 5 bases, in that order; junction bases with no gene match: 7. The CDR3 is 15 residues long. The germline V gene has CDR1 SGHTA and CDR2 FQGNSA. CDR3 sequence reads: CASSPPGTGGTEAFF. Partial CDR3 DNA: TGTGCCAGCAGCCCCCCCGGGACAGGGGGGACTGAA.

This clone was picked up many times. The read is 3 residues too short to cover the CDR3 end, so that end is filled in from the germline J gene. The rearrangement links TRBV4-2 to TRBJ2-3; 9 bases align to TRBD2. Germline V gene sequence: CDR1 LGHNA, CDR2 YNFKEQ. The CDR3 consists of 19 residues. V shed 0 bases, J shed 5 bases, and the junction held 15 bases outside the gene matches. The CDR3 DNA, read in part, is TGTGCCAGCAGCCAAGAGACGAGTAACGCGGGAGGGCAAGGAGATACG. It codes for CASSQETSNAGGQGDT. The CDR3 in full is CASSQETSNAGGQGDTQYF.

To note about this clone: The sequenced fragment ends 3 residues before the CDR3 boundary, so the rest is inferred from the germline J gene. This chain connects TRBV20-1 to TRBJ2-5, with a possible D match to TRBD1 (5 bases). CDR1 and CDR2 (germline): DFQATT, SNEGSKA (reference sequence). The V and J ends lost 2 bases and 1 base respectively, with 8 bases between them. This CDR3 has 13 residues. The CDR3 is CSARSQVQETQYF. The DNA read from the CDR3 is TGCAGTGCTAGATCACAGGTCCAAGAGACC.

This clone was detected only a few times. The read ends 3 residues early relative to the CDR3; the germline J gene fills the gap. The chain carries TRBV19 and TRBJ2-1; 10 bases are a match to TRBD2. Trimming took 5 bases from V and 7 from J; bases not matched to a gene: 11. CDR3 length: 16 residues. From germline, CDR1 is LNHDA and CDR2 SQIVND (reference sequence). CDR3: CASSLYSSGSMNEQFF. CDR3 bases read: TGTGCCAGTAGTCTCTACTCTAGCGGGAGTATGAATGAG.

Comments on this clone: Read coverage stops 3 residues before the CDR3 terminus; the germline J gene supplies the remainder. The V gene is TRBV7-2, the J gene TRBJ2-7, with a weak D call TRBD2 (6 bases). Trimming stripped 0 bases from V and 0 bases from J, with 9 bases between. Germline-derived CDR1 and CDR2 are SGHTA and FQGNSA. The CDR3 extends over 15 amino acids. The CDR3 region is CASSLAGTFSYEQYF. The CDR3 bases that were read are TGTGCCAGCAGCTTAGCCGGGACTTTCTCCTACGAG. The full variable domain, its missing parts supplied by reference TRBV7-2 and TRBJ2-7, is GAGVSQSPSNKVTEKGKDVELRCDPISGHTALYWYRQSLGQGLEFLIYFQGNSAPDKSGLPSDRFSAERTGGSVSTLTIQRTQQEDSAVYLCASSLAGTFSYEQYFGPGTRLTVT.

Notes on this clone: Read data end 3 residues before the CDR3 end; the end is taken from the germline J gene. The rearrangement joins TRBV2 to TRBJ1-5; 10 bases map to TRBD1. CDR1 is SNHLY, CDR2 FYNNEI, per germline. The CDR3 has 17 amino acids. J was trimmed by 3 bases and V by 8 bases; bases with no gene match: 13. This CDR3 is CASRRRPGTGDNQPQHF. CDR3 DNA, as far as it was read: TGTGCCAGCCGGCGCCGACCCGGGACAGGGGACAATCAGCCC.

This clone is medium-sized by share. Read coverage stops 3 residues before the CDR3 terminus; the germline J gene supplies the remainder. V usage is TRBV7-9 and J usage is TRBJ2-5, with a tentative D call TRBD2 (5 bases). V lost 4 bases and J lost 1, with 13 bases in between. The CDR3 has 15 residues. CDR1 and CDR2 (germline): SEHNR, FQNEAQ (reference sequence). The part of the CDR3 DNA that was read is TGTGCCAGCAGCTCCGTGGGAGCGGCCCAAGAGACC. It encodes CASSSVGAAQET. The entire CDR3 protein reads CASSSVGAAQETQYF. Variable domain in full (rest from reference TRBV7-9 and TRBJ2-5): DTGVSQNPRHKITKRGQNVTFRCDPISEHNRLYWYRQTLGQGPEFLTYFQNEAQLEKSRLLSDRFSAERPKGSFSTLEIQRTEQGDSAMYLCASSSVGAAQETQYFGPGTRLLVL.

This clone came up a few times. The read falls 3 residues short of the CDR3 end, and the missing part is taken from the germline J gene. J is TRBJ2-7 and V is TRBV11-2; 8 nucleotides match TRBD2. The CDR3 extends over 14 amino acids. CDR1 and CDR2 (germline): SGHAT, FQNNGV. The V segment lost 6 bases and the J segment 2 bases; nucleotides outside the gene matches: 6. The CDR3: CASRSGSGTYEQYF. CDR3 bases read: TGTGCCAGCAGGTCGGGTAGCGGGACCTACGAG.

This clone turned up a few times. The sequenced fragment ends 3 residues before the CDR3 boundary, so the rest is inferred from the germline J gene. The V gene is TRBV10-3, the J gene TRBJ2-7, with D possibly matching TRBD2 (7 bases). This CDR3 comprises 17 residues. Looked up from germline, CDR1 is ENHRY and CDR2 is SYGVKD. With 1 base removed from V and 0 bases from J, the gap between germline ends came to 16 bases. The CDR3 reads CAISEWGGGRVSYEQYF. The DNA read from the CDR3 is TGTGCCATCAGTGAGTGGGGCGGGGGCAGGGTCTCCTACGAG.